This record looks at one T cell receptor (beta chain) sequence and its context. Noted time point: persistent/refractory GD, antithyroid drugs over 5 years with positive TRAb. The TCR library used RNA extracted from PBMCs. Germline CDR1 and CDR2: SGHTA and FQGNSA. Trimming removed 5 bases from V and 4 bases from J, with 17 bases in between. The CDR3 has 15 residues. These data originate in a study of regulatory T cells in long-lasting Graves disease. Building the TCR beta libraries relied on iRepertoire HTBI primers, and CDR3 regions underwent Arm-PCR. TCRdb passed the multiplex PCR reads through MiXCR, listing each CDR3 protein once. The table includes approximately 290,000 distinct CDR3 sequences, 20% to 25% detected once.

This clonotype originated in a female donor with Graves disease. The rearrangement uses TRBV7-2 and TRBJ2-5; perhaps TRBD1 as D (5 bases). The source material was peripheral blood mononuclear cells (PBMCs), sampled when the disease was refractory, from a patient treated with antithyroid drugs. CDR3 sequence (DNA): TGTGCCAGCAGCCTTACCAGGGTGCAGGGAGAGACCCAGTACTTC. Translation gives CASSLTRVQGETQYF. Supplemented by reference TRBV7-2 and TRBJ2-5, the full variable domain reads GAGVSQSPSNKVTEKGKDVELRCDPISGHTALYWYRQSLGQGLEFLIYFQGNSAPDKSGLPSDRFSAERTGGSVSTLTIQRTQQEDSAVYLCASSLTRVQGETQYFGPGTRLLVL.